These 19 T cell receptor beta chains came from one sample sequenced in a study of tissue T cells after allogeneic stem cell transplantation (dated by TCRdb to the early 2020s). Interpreted using the paper, the time point label stands for: human tissue collected at research (rapid) autopsy. The library relied on the immunoSEQ multiplex PCR assay. TCRdb stores this immuneACCESS table with in-frame sequences only. Part of the clones is absent; in the studies checked, under half of the shortfall reflects unresolved V genes, and no reason is known for the rest. The sample contains under 9,000 clones, about 56% of them found a single time. Of the sample, around 20% is held by the ten largest clones. The material was duodenum tissue, obtained at autopsy. These receptors were taken from a female donor over 55 with lung cancer.

The CDR3 bases are TGTGCCAGCAGTTGGGACAGGGGCACTAATGAAAAACTGTTTTTT. This translates into CASSWDRGTNEKLFF. The chain couples TRBV7-2 to TRBJ1-4, with 10 bases lining up with TRBD1. Germline V gene sequence: CDR1 SGHTA, CDR2 FQGNSA. V lost 6 bases, J lost 2 bases, and 3 bases stayed unmatched. CDR3 length equals 15 residues.

The chain combines TRBV7-2 with TRBJ1-1, with 11 bases lining up with TRBD1. The CDR3 runs 13 residues. Germline-derived CDR1 and CDR2 are SGHTA and FQGNSA. With V trimmed by 5 bases and J by 9 bases, 5 bases remained unmatched. The CDR3 nucleotides are TGTGCCAGCAGCCCGGGACAGGGGGTCCAAGCTTTCTTT. This codes for CASSPGQGVQAFF.

This clone is categorized as medium-sized (0.01 to 0.1%). V usage is TRBV5-1 and J usage is TRBJ1-3; D is unresolved. V lost 4 bases to trimming and J lost 0 bases, with 11 bases between them. This CDR3 comprises 15 residues. Germline CDR1 and CDR2: SGHRS and YFSETQ. The CDR3 protein is CASSATGNSGNTIYF. CDR3 coding DNA: TGCGCCAGCAGCGCCACCGGGAACTCTGGAAACACCATATATTTT.

V is TRBV12-3 or TRBV12-4 and J is TRBJ1-5; D may be TRBD1 (5 bases). The CDR3 is made up of 13 amino acids. The V gene lost 6 bases and the J gene lost 6 bases, with 12 bases spanning the gap. CDR3 in DNA: TGTGCCAGCAGCCGACAGCTTAGTCAGCCCCAGCATTTT. Translated, it gives CASSRQLSQPQHF.

V usage is TRBV3-1 (or the pseudogene TRBV3-2) and J usage is TRBJ2-5; possible D gene TRBD1, 6 bases. Germline CDR1 LGHDT, CDR2 YNNKEL (reference sequence). V was trimmed by 4 bases and J by 5 bases, leaving 14 bases between them. This CDR3 is 14 amino acids long. Here the CDR3 DNA reads TGTGCCAGCAGCCGACAGACAGGACGCGAGACCCAGTACTTC. Encoded protein: CASSRQTGRETQYF.

The chain joins TRBV9 to TRBJ2-1; the match to TRBD2 covers 8 bases. The CDR3 is 15 amino acids. Germline CDR1 reads SGDLS; CDR2 reads YYNGEE. V dropped 0 bases and J dropped 3; count of bases not matched to a gene: 2. The DNA for the CDR3 is TGTGCCAGCAGCGTAGATAGCGGGGACTACAATGAGCAGTTCTTC. This sequence encodes CASSVDSGDYNEQFF. Combining the CDR3 with reference TRBV9 and TRBJ2-1 gives the whole variable domain DSGVTQTPKHLITATGQRVTLRCSPRSGDLSVYWYQQSLDQGLQFLIQYYNGEERAKGNILERFSAQQFPDLHSELNLSSLELGDSALYFCASSVDSGDYNEQFFGPGTRLTVL.

This clone occurred a few times. V and J are TRBV19 and TRBJ2-3; D might be TRBD2 (6 bases). This CDR3 spans 17 amino acids. Deletions cut 9 bases from V and 6 bases from J, with 28 bases between. Germline V CDR1 and CDR2: LNHDA, SQIVND (reference sequence). Written as DNA, the CDR3 is TGTGCCAGCGGCTTGGAGCCCGGGACTCCGGATCGGGATACGCAGTATTTT. Translated: CASGLEPGTPDRDTQYF.

This chain uses TRBV7-2 with TRBJ2-4; 10 bases fit TRBD2. The CDR3 is made up of 16 amino acids. J lost 0 bases, V lost 4 bases, and 3 bases had no gene match. Germline CDR1 and CDR2: SGHTA and FQGNSA. The CDR3: CASSSLAGLAKNIQYF. Written as DNA, the CDR3 is TGTGCCAGCAGCTCACTAGCGGGACTAGCCAAAAACATTCAGTACTTC. Full variable domain (missing parts from reference TRBV7-2 and TRBJ2-4): GAGVSQSPSNKVTEKGKDVELRCDPISGHTALYWYRQSLGQGLEFLIYFQGNSAPDKSGLPSDRFSAERTGGSVSTLTIQRTQQEDSAVYLCASSSLAGLAKNIQYFGAGTRLSVL.

The chain recombines TRBV7-2 with TRBJ2-3, with TRBD1 matching over 10 bases. Germline V gene sequence: CDR1 SGHTA, CDR2 FQGNSA. V lost 5 bases to trimming and J lost 4 bases; unmatched junction nucleotides: 9. The CDR3 loop spans 16 amino acids. The DNA for the CDR3 is TGTGCCAGCAGCCCCCTGACAGGGGGCCTTCCAGATACGCAGTATTTT. Translation gives CASSPLTGGLPDTQYF. Together with reference TRBV7-2 and TRBJ2-3, the CDR3 gives the full variable domain: GAGVSQSPSNKVTEKGKDVELRCDPISGHTALYWYRQSLGQGLEFLIYFQGNSAPDKSGLPSDRFSAERTGGSVSTLTIQRTQQEDSAVYLCASSPLTGGLPDTQYFGPGTRLTVL.

The chain recombines TRBV5-5 with TRBJ2-2, with 7 bases aligning to TRBD1. This CDR3 contains 16 residues. The V and J ends lost 4 bases and 3 bases, in that order; junction bases with no gene match: 9. Looked up from germline, CDR1 is SGHKS and CDR2 is YYEKEE (reference sequence). The DNA of the CDR3 is TGTGCCAGCAGCCTATATAACAGGGGTCACACCGGGGAGCTGTTTTTT. Protein: CASSLYNRGHTGELFF.

By its share, this clone is medium-sized. This sample also contains other DNA sequences that code for the same CDR3. The chain is built from TRBV30 and TRBJ2-3; 12 bases align to TRBD2. Germline CDR1 and CDR2: GTSNPN and SVGIG (reference sequence). This CDR3 has 15 amino acids. Trimming cost V 1 base and J 5 bases; bases outside gene matches: 4. CDR3 protein: CAWSELAGGRDTQYF. The CDR3 nucleotides read TGTGCCTGGAGTGAACTAGCGGGGGGCCGAGATACGCAGTATTTT.

This clone has only a few counts. This chain joins TRBV7-3 and TRBJ2-7, with 7 bases matching TRBD2. The germline V gene has CDR1 SGHTA and CDR2 FQGTGA. The CDR3 has 16 residues. The junction had 7 bases not matched to a gene; V was cut back by 0 bases and J by 2 bases. CDR3 nucleotide sequence: TGTGCCAGCAGCTTAACCGGCGGGGGAAACGCCTACGAGCAGTACTTC. Its protein is CASSLTGGGNAYEQYF.

This chain joins TRBV6-2 or TRBV6-3 and TRBJ1-4; perhaps TRBD1 as D (6 bases). Germline V CDR1 and CDR2: MNHEY, SVGEGT. There are 17 residues in the CDR3. V was cut by 5 bases and J by 6 bases, with 22 bases left in between. In DNA, the CDR3 is TGTGCCAGCAGTGGGGCTTCATCAACAGGGTCCCATGAAAAACTGTTTTTT. This gives the protein CASSGASSTGSHEKLFF.

The V and J genes are TRBV21-1 and TRBJ2-7; TRBD2 is the table's D call and was not checked against the DNA. TRBV21-1 is designated a pseudogene. The CDR3 runs to 13 residues. The DNA for the CDR3 is TGTGCCAGCAGCAGGACTAGCTCCTACGAGCAGTACTTC. Its translation is CASSRTSSYEQYF.

The gene calls are TRBV30 and TRBJ2-1; unclear D gene. CDR1 is GTSNPN and CDR2 is SVGIG in the germline V gene (reference sequence). The V gene lost 0 bases and the J gene lost 4 bases, with 13 bases spanning the gap. CDR3 length equals 15 residues. CDR3 sequence: CAWSVRGTPYNEQFF. The CDR3 DNA follows: TGTGCCTGGAGTGTACGAGGTACCCCTTACAATGAGCAGTTCTTC.

This clone counts as medium-sized (0.01 to 0.1%). The gene calls are TRBV2 and TRBJ1-2; D gene uncertain. V was clipped by 6 bases and J by 3 bases, with 8 bases between them. The germline CDR1 and CDR2 sequences are SNHLY and FYNNEI. CDR3 length: 12 amino acids. The CDR3 coding sequence is TGTGCCAGCAGCACGGATCACTATGGCTACACCTTC. Its protein is CASSTDHYGYTF.

The chain is built from TRBV20-1 and TRBJ2-5, with TRBD1 matching 9 bases. V lost 3 bases and J lost 5; bases outside the gene matches: 10. The CDR3 has 15 residues. Per the germline V gene, CDR1 is DFQATT and CDR2 is SNEGSKA (reference sequence). CDR3 DNA sequence: TGCAGTGCTAGTACCCCGGGACAGGGAAAGGAGACCCAGTACTTC. Translated, it gives CSASTPGQGKETQYF.

This clone showed up just a few times. DNA for the CDR3: TGTGCCAGCAGCTTAGCGGGACGCCTGAACATGAACACTGAAGCTTTCTTT. Its protein product is CASSLAGRLNMNTEAFF. This chain connects TRBV7-8 to TRBJ1-1; D is perhaps TRBD1 (5 bases). CDR1 is SGHVS, CDR2 FQNEAQ, per germline. V was cut by 0 bases and J by 0 bases, with 14 bases left in between. The CDR3 contains 17 residues.

The chain has TRBV30 and TRBJ1-2, with TRBD1 matching over 9 bases. V trimming: 1 base; J trimming: 5 bases; junction bases outside the gene matches: 8. The CDR3 loop spans 15 amino acids. Germline loops: CDR1 GTSNPN, CDR2 SVGIG (reference sequence). In nucleotides, the CDR3 is TGTGCCTGGAGTGCCTACACAGGGGGCGAGTATGGCTACACCTTC. It encodes CAWSAYTGGEYGYTF.